This T cell receptor beta chain was observed in a study of T cells in tuberculosis. Germline V gene data show CDR1 as MNHEY and CDR2 as SMNVEV (reference sequence). V was trimmed by 3 bases and J by 0 bases, leaving 14 bases between them. CDR3 length equals 16 residues. At study entry, adolescents had tuberculin skin tests and IGRA screening. As regards this clone: What it recognizes is unknown.

Here immunoSEQ multiplex PCR was the method, and the copy in TCRdb shows in-frame clones only, minus some. The table includes about 25,000 clones, 95% to 96% detected once. Study-level findings and limits: Cases with active tuberculosis were adults, while controls were adolescents. Active tuberculosis TCR-alpha repertoires lay closer to GMM-specific TCRs than IGRA-negative controls, suggesting clonal expansion.

V is TRBV27 and J is TRBJ1-1, with D possibly TRBD1 on 5 matching bases. The clonotype was recovered from a donor between 10 and 35 years old with latent tuberculosis or without tuberculosis infection. Sequencing used PBMCs. The CDR3 DNA reads TGTGCCAGCAGTTTCTTCAGGGCCCCCATGAACACTGAAGCTTTCTTT. Protein: CASSFFRAPMNTEAFF.